The sequence of this T cell receptor beta chain was determined in a study of T cell responses to AZD1222 COVID-19 vaccine. General study points: There were mostly white British donors and more females than males, and clonal diversity was possibly underestimated. Every sample of the repertoires postdated the peak T cell response. Nearly half of the spike-specific TCRs reportedly recognize variant regions that carry no mutations. Two AZD1222 doses significantly raised spike-specific TCR breadth and depth over controls.

A note on this clone: Its antigen is currently unknown.

Assay: immunoSEQ multiplex PCR; the TCRdb copy retains only in-frame clones and omits some. This sample has some 150,000 clones, with roughly 80% found just once. Germline loops: CDR1 SGHVS, CDR2 FNYEAQ. The ends were cut back, 2 bases at V and 1 base at J, with 9 bases in the middle. The CDR3 loop spans 14 amino acids. The clonotype originates from an adult in good health. The V call is TRBV7-6, the J call TRBJ2-7; no clear D. The specimen was peripheral blood, collected on day 0 of MenACWY control vaccination. The CDR3 region is CASSLIGVSYEQYV. Written as DNA, the CDR3 is TGTGCCAGCAGCTTAATTGGGGTTTCCTACGAGCAGTACGTC.